This T cell receptor beta chain was identified in a study of shared clonotypes between healthy human individuals (TCRdb year 2020). In the study overall: The cohort comprised a couple of women and a few men aged 18 to 49 years. Libraries were prepared and TCR repertoires were sequenced by different laboratories using diverse techniques, in order to increase sequencing depth and limit assay-specific biases. Blood TCR repertoires of a handful of healthy adults were deeply sequenced to estimate repertoire size and the extent of clonotype sharing between individuals. Per donor, three plates each were used for CD4 naive and CD4 memory, two for CD8 naive, and one for CD8 memory. Each donor's leukapheresis produced roughly between roughly 0.9 and 9 billion PBMCs. Study-wide findings and limitations: Even with the large sequencing depth, rarefaction of the sorted-subset datasets indicated that sequencing was incomplete. Sampling was limited to blood, and TCR repertoires in tissue likely differ from TCR repertoires in blood. Based on pairwise subsampling, the degree of clonotype sharing among donors was expected to be affected by sequencing depth. Naive subsets generally had larger estimated clonotype richness than memory subsets. Because the study included only a small number of donors, the genetic and exposure-history diversity represented was limited. Approximately 4.8% of naive CD4, 3.5% of naive CD8, about 2.4% of memory CD4, and roughly 0.4% of memory CD8 clonotypes were shared across several donors. Compared with non-shared clonotypes, the clonotypes found in all four sorted-subset donors had higher generation probabilities.

The donors were healthy, HIV-negative adults who had no recently reported acute infections or vaccinations. Every donor was a Caucasian adult living in Nashville, Tennessee, USA. CD4+ T cells were enriched through magnetic negative selection, after which naive cells were positively selected on CD45RA and the remaining negative fraction served as the memory subset. Blood was obtained by leukapheresis, after which PBMCs were separated by Ficoll-Histopaque density gradient centrifugation and cryopreserved in liquid nitrogen vapor phase. Purity and quantity of every magnetically sorted T cell population were checked by analytical flow cytometry. Genomic DNA was isolated from each sorted fraction and quantified by UV absorbance on a Nanodrop 2000c. A word on this clone: No cognate antigen has been identified for it. No clone much larger than this one lies a single base away; base qualities are absent.

TCR CDR3 regions were amplified from genomic DNA by multiplex PCR using the deep immunoSEQ assay. Extracted genomic DNA from each cell subset was spread evenly across all wells of several immunoSEQ 96-well plates, with each plate serving as a replicate. For sorted subsets, 200 to 250 ng of genomic DNA, equivalent to roughly 30,000 T cell genomes, went into each replicate PCR. Purified libraries were measured with a Qubit 3.0 fluorometer, size-checked on a Bioanalyzer 2100, and measured again with the KAPA Library Quantification kit. A separate single-read 150-cycle Illumina NextSeq 550 flow cell was used to sequence each immunoSEQ 96-well plate. The paper's processing steps were these. Because the immunoSEQ output held only junctional sequences and lacked quality scores, the filtering could not match the filtering applied to full-length reads. To assign V/J genes and CDR3, sequences were annotated against IMGT germline references using PyIR, a Python wrapper for IgBLAST v1.9. Reads were filtered out if the reads had weak V/J assignments (E-value above 1e-6), no CDR3, stop codons, out-of-frame junctions, or ambiguous translated residues. A V3J clonotype was defined by an identical inferred V gene, J gene, and CDR3 amino acid sequence. The percentage overlap between two repertoires was calculated by dividing the number of shared unique clonotypes by the size of the smaller repertoire. RTK rarefaction, the Chao1 estimator, and Recon v2.1 estimates of unobserved clonotypes were used to assess repertoire richness. Generation probabilities for all TCRbeta clonotypes obtained by the gDNA method from several donors were computed using OLGA. Drawn from immuneACCESS, this table holds only the in-frame rearrangements with V and J called that TCRdb kept. Clones are partly lost; checked studies trace under half to an unresolved V gene and leave the rest unexplained. D and trimming come from the DNA, and the V and J calls and clone size come from that table. In this sample the table shows around 980,000 clones, more than 75% of which occur a single time. The top ten constitute roughly 0.57% of the sample.

The sequence was obtained from a young man in good health. Some clones in this sample may be carry-over from other donors' samples. What was sequenced was memory CD4+ T cells from PBMCs. The cell subset or site label of this sample denotes: CD45RA-negative fraction.

The CDR3 amino acid sequence is: CASRATSGQETQYF. The DNA sequence is as follows: TGCGCCAGCAGGGCCACTAGCGGTCAAGAGACCCAGTACTTC. Rearrangement joined TRBV5-1 to TRBJ2-5, with 8 bases in between that match TRBD2. Trimming takes 5 bases off V and 2 bases off J; junction bases not matched to a gene: 5. The germline V gene yields SGHRS for CDR1 and YFSETQ for CDR2. From the cysteine through the phenylalanine, the CDR3 covers 14 amino acids. The only DNA kept is the CDR3, 42 bases in frame from the first base.